At least ten counts were recorded for the clone carrying this T cell receptor beta chain. Germline V lookup: CDR1 LNHDA, CDR2 SQIVND (reference sequence). The length of the CDR3 is 14 residues. Between the trimmed V and J ends, which lost 11 bases and 2 bases, there was a span of 18 bases. Samples came from axillary lymph nodes draining the breast cancer. This sample was included in a study of breast tumors, draining lymph nodes, adjacent tissues. TCRdb re-analysed the multiplex PCR reads in MiXCR, keeping a single row per CDR3 protein. The table has about 180,000 distinct CDR3 sequences, about 30% seen once.

The sample taken for sequencing was axillary lymph node tissue. The sequence was collected from a female donor with breast cancer. Some clones in this sample may be carry-over from other donors' samples. V is TRBV19 and J is TRBJ1-2, with TRBD1 as a possible D gene (5 bases). The CDR3 bases are TGTGCCTCGAAGGGCCAGGGAAGGAACTATGGCTACACCTTC. This gives the protein CASKGQGRNYGYTF.